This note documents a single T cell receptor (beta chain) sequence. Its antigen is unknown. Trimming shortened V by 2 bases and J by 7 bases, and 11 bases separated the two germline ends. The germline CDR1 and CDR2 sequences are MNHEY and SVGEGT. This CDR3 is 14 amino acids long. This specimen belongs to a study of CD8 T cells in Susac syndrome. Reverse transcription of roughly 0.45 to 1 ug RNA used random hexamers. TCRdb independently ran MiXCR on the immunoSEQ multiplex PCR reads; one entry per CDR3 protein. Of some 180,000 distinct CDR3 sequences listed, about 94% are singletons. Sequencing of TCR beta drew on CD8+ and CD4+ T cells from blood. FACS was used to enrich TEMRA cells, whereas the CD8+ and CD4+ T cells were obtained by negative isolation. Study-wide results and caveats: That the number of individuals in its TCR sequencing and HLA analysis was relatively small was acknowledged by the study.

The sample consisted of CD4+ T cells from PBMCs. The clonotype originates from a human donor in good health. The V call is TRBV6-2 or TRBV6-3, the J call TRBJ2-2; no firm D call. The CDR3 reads CASSYGPTVGELFF. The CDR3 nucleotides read TGTGCCAGCAGTTACGGGCCCACCGTCGGGGAGCTGTTTTTT.